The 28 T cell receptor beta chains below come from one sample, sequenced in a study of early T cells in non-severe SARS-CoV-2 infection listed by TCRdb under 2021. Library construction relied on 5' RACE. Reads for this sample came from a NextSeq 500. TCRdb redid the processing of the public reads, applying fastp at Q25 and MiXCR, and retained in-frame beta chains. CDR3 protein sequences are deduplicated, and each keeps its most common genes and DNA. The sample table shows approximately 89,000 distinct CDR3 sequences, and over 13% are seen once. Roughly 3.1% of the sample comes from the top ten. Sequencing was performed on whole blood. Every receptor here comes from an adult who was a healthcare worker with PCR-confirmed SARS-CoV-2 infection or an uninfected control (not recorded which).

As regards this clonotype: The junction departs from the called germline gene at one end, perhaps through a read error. As DNA, the CDR3 is TGCAGTGCCCCCGTCTCCTATAATTCACCCCCCCACTTT. Encoded protein: CSAPVSYNSPPHF. The V and J genes are TRBV20-1 and TRBJ1-6; no reliable D call. Germline CDR1 and CDR2: DFQATT and SNEGSKA (reference sequence). This CDR3 is 13 amino acids long.

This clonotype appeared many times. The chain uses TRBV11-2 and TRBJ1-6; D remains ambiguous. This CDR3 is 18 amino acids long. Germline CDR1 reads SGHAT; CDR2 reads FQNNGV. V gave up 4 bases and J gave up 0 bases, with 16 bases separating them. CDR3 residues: CASSSKNTLSSYNSPLHF. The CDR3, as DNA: TGTGCCAGCAGCTCGAAAAACACCCTTAGCTCCTATAATTCACCCCTCCACTTT.

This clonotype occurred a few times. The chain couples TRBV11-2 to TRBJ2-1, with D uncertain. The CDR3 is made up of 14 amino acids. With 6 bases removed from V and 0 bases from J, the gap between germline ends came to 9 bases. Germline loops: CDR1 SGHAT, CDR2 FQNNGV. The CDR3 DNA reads TGTGCCAGCAGTCCACCCGGCTCCTACAATGAGCAGTTCTTC. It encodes CASSPPGSYNEQFF.

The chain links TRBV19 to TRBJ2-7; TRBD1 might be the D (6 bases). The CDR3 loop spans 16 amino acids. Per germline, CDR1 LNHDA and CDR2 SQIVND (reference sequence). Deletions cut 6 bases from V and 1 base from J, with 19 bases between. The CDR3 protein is CASRPGGQSRSYEQYF. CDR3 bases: TGTGCCAGTAGGCCCGGCGGACAGTCACGATCCTACGAGCAGTACTTC. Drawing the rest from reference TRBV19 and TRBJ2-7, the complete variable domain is DGGITQSPKYLFRKEGQNVTLSCEQNLNHDAMYWYRQDPGQGLRLIYYSQIVNDFQKGDIAEGYSVSREKKESFPLTVTSAQKNPTAFYLCASRPGGQSRSYEQYFGPGTRLTVT.

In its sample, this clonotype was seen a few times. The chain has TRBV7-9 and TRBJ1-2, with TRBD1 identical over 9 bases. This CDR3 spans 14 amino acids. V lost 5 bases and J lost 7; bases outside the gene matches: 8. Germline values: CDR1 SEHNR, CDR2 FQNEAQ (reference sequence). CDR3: CASSPGTGSTGYTF. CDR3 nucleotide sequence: TGTGCCAGCAGCCCAGGGACAGGGTCTACTGGCTACACCTTC.

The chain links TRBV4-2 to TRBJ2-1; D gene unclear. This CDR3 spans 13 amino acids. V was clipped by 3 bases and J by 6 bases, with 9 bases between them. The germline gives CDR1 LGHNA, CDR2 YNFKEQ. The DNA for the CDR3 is TGTGCCAGCAGCCAGGATAGCCCCAATGAGCAGTTCTTC. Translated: CASSQDSPNEQFF.

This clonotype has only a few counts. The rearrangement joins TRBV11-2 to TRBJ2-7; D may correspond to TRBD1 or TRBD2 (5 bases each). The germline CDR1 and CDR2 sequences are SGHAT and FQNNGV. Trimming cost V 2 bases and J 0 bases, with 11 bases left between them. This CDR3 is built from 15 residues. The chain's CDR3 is CASSLMGVDSYEQYF. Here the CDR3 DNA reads TGTGCCAGCAGCTTAATGGGGGTAGACTCCTACGAGCAGTACTTC.

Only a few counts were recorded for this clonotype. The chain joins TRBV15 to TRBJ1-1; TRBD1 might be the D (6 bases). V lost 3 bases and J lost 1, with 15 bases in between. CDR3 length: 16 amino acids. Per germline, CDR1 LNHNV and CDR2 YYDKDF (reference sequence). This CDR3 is CATSSGDTVTNTEAFF. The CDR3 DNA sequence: TGTGCCACCAGCAGTGGGGACACAGTCACGAACACTGAAGCTTTCTTT.

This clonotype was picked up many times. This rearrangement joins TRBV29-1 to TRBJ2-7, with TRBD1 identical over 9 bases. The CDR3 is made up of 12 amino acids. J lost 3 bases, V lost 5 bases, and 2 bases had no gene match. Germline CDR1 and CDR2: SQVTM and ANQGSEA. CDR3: CSVSGQGYEQYF. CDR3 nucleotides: TGCAGCGTTTCGGGACAGGGCTACGAGCAGTACTTC.

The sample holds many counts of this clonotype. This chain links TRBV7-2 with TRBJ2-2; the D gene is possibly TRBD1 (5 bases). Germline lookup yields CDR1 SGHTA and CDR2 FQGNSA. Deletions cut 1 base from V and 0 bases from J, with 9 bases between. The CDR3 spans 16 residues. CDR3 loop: CASSLVWTTNTGELFF. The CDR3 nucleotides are TGTGCCAGCAGCTTAGTATGGACAACGAACACCGGGGAGCTGTTTTTT.

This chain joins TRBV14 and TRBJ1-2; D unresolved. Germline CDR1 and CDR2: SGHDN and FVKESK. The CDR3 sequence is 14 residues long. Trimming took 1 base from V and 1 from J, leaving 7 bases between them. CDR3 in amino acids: CASSQGAVNYGYTF. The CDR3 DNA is TGTGCCAGCAGCCAAGGGGCAGTTAACTATGGCTACACCTTC. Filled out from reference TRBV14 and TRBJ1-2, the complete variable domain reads EAGVTQFPSHSVIEKGQTVTLRCDPISGHDNLYWYRRVMGKEIKFLLHFVKESKQDESGMPNNRFLAERTGGTYSTLKVQPAELEDSGVYFCASSQGAVNYGYTFGSGTRLTVV.

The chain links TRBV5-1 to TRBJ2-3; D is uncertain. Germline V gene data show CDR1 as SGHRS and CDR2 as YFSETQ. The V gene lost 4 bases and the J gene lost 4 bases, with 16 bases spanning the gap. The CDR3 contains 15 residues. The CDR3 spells CASSIPGLLADTQYF. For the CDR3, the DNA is TGCGCCAGCAGCATACCGGGCCTCCTCGCAGATACGCAGTATTTT.

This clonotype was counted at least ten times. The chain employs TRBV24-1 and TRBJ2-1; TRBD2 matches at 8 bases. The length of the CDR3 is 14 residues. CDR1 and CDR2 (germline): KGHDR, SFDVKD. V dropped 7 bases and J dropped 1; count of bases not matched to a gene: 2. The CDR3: CATRASGSYNEQFF. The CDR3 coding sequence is TGTGCCACCAGGGCTAGCGGGTCCTACAATGAGCAGTTCTTC.

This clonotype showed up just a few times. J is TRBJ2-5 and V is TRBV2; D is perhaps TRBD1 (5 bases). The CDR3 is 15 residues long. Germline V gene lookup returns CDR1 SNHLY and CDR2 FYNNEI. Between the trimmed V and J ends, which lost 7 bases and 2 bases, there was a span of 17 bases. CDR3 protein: CASTRRGNGQETQYF. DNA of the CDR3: TGTGCCAGCACTCGAAGGGGAAATGGGCAAGAGACCCAGTACTTC. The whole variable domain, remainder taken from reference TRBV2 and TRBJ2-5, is EPEVTQTPSHQVTQMGQEVILRCVPISNHLYFYWYRQILGQKVEFLVSFYNNEISEKSEIFDDQFSVERPDGSNFTLKIRSTKLEDSAMYFCASTRRGNGQETQYFGPGTRLLVL.

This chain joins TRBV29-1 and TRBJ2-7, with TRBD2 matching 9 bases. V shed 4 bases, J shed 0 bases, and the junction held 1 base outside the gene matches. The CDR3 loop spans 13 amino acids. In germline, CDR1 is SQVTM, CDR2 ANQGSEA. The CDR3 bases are TGCAGCGTTGGACTAGCGGCCTCCTACGAGCAGTACTTC. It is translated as CSVGLAASYEQYF.

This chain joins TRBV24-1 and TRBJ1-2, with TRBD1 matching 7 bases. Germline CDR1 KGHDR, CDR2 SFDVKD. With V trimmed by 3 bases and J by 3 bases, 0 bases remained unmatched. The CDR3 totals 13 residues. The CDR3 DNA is TGTGCCACCAGTGATGGACAGGACTATGGCTACACCTTC. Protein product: CATSDGQDYGYTF.

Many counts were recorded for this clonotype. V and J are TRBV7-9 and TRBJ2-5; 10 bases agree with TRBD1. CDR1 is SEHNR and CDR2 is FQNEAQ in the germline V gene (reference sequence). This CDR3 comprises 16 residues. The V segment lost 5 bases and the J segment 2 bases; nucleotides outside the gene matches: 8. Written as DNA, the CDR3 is TGTGCCAGCAGCCGAAGGGACAGGGGATCTCAAGAGACCCAGTACTTC. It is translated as CASSRRDRGSQETQYF.

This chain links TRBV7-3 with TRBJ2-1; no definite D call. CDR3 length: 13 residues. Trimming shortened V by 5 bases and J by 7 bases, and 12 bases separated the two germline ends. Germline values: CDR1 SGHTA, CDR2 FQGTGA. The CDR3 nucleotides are TGTGCCAGCAGCCTTTCGGTGGGGAATGAGCAGTTCTTC. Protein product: CASSLSVGNEQFF.

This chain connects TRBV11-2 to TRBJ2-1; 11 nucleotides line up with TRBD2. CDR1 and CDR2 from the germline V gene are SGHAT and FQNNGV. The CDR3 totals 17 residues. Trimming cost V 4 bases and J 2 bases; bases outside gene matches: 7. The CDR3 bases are TGTGCCAGCAGCTCCTCTCCGGGACTAGCGGCCTACAATGAGCAGTTCTTC. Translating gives CASSSSPGLAAYNEQFF.

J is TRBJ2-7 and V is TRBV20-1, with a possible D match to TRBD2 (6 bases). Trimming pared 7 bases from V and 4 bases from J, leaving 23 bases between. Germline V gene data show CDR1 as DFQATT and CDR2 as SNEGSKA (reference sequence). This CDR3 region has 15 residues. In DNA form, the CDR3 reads TGCAGTGTGACGGCGGGGACGTCGAAGGCTTACGAGCAGTACTTC. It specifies CSVTAGTSKAYEQYF.

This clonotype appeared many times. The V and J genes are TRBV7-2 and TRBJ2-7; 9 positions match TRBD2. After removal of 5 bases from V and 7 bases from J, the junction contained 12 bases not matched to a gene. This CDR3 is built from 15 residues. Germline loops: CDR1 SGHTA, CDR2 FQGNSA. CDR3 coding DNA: TGTGCCAGCAGCGGCACAGGGCGGGGGGGCCTGGAGCAGTACTTC. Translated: CASSGTGRGGLEQYF.

In nucleotides, the CDR3 is TGCGCCAGCAGTGGTCAACGGGCGGGGATAGAAGAGACCCAGTACTTC. Its protein product is CASSGQRAGIEETQYF. The chain couples TRBV10-2 to TRBJ2-5, with D possibly TRBD2 on 6 matching bases. Germline CDR1 WSHSY, CDR2 SAAADI. CDR3 length: 16 residues. V was clipped by 4 bases and J by 3 bases, with 18 bases between them.

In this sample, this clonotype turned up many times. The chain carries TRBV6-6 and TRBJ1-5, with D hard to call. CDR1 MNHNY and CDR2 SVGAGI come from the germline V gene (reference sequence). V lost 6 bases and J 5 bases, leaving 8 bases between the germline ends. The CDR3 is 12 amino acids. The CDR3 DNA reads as TGTGCCAGCAGCCCGCTGGATCAGCCCCAGCATTTT. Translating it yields CASSPLDQPQHF.

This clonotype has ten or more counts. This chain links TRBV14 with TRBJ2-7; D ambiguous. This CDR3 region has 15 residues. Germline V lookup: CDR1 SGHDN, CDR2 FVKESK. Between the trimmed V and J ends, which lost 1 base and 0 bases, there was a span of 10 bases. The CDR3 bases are TGTGCCAGCAGCCAAGGACTGAAGAGCTCCTACGAGCAGTACTTC. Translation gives CASSQGLKSSYEQYF.

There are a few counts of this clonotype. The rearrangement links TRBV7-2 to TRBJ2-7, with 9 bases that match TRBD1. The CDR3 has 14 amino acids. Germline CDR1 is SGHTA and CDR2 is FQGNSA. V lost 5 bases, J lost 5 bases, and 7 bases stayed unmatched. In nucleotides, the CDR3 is TGTGCCAGCAGCCGTAGGACAGGGGTGGACGAGCAGTACTTC. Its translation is CASSRRTGVDEQYF.

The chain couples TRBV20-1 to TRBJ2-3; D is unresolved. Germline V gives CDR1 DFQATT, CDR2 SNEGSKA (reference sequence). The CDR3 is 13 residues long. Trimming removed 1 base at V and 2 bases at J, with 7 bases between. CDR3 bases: TGCAGTGCTAGAGGCACTACCACAGATACGCAGTATTTT. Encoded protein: CSARGTTTDTQYF.

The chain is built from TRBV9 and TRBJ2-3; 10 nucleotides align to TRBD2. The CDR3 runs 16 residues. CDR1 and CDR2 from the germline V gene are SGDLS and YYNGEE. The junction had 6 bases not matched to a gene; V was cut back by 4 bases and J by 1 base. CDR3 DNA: TGTGCCAGCAGCCTCTCCGGGACTAGCGGCACAGATACGCAGTATTTT. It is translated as CASSLSGTSGTDTQYF.

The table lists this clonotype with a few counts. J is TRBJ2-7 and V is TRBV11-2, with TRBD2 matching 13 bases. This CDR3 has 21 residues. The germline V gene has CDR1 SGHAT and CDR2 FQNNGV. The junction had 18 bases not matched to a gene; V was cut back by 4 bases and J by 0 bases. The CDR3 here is CASSSHLGQGRTSGSSYEQYF. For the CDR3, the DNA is TGTGCCAGCAGCTCACATTTAGGACAGGGGCGGACTAGCGGGAGCTCCTACGAGCAGTACTTC.